This entry features one TCR beta chain sequence. Its antigen is not known. The V gene's germline CDR1 is SNHLY and CDR2 FYNNEI. The germline V and J ends were trimmed by 5 bases and 3 bases, with 2 bases remaining between them. This CDR3 has 10 residues. These data come from a study of CD4 T cells in relation to SARS-CoV-2 and coronaviruses. Across the study: Of the patients, about 8 were male, 4 female, two Hispanic.

TCRdb's table, derived via immunoSEQ multiplex PCR, lists solely in-frame clones and lacks some. The sample consists of about 38,000 clones, around 74% of them appearing once. Sorted naive or memory CD4+ cells met CEF peptides for roughly nine days. The source material was memory CD4+ T cells from PBMCs, cultured in vitro. The chain recombines TRBV2 with TRBJ2-7, with D hard to call. This receptor was obtained from an adult with COVID-19. CDR3 nucleotides: TGTGCCAGCAGTCTCTACGAGCAGTACTTC. Amino acids: CASSLYEQYF.